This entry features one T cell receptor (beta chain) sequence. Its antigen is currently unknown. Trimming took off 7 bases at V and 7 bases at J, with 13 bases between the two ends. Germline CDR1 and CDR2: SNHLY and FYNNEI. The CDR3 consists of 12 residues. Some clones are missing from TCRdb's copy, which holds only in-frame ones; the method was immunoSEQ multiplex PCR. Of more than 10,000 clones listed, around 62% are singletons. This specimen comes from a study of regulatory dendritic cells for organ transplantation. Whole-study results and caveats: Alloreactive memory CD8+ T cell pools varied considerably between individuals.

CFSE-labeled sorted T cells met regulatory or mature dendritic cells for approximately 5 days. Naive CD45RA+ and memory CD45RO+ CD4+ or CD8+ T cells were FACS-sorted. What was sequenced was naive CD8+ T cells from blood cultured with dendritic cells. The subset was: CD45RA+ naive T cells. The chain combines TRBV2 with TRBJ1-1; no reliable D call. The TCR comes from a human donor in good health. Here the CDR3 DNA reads TGTGCCAGCAATTCCGACACCAATGAAGCTTTCTTT. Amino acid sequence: CASNSDTNEAFF.